This entry describes one T cell receptor (beta chain). What it binds is not known. The sample comes from a study of shared clonotypes between healthy human individuals. Regarding the study as a whole: Blood was the sole source, and tissue repertoires probably differ.

V gave up 5 bases and J gave up 3 bases, with 10 bases separating them. CDR1 is SGHTA and CDR2 is FQGTGA in the germline V gene. This CDR3 is built from 13 residues. This table comes from immunoSEQ multiplex PCR, and its TCRdb copy is limited to in-frame clones, with some not included. The sample has around 700,000 clones, 73% seen once; the top ten hold roughly 1.9%. This clonotype originated in a woman in her 30s in good health. The chain carries TRBV7-3 and TRBJ1-1, with D maybe TRBD1 (6 bases). Sequencing was carried out using memory CD4+ T cells sorted from blood. Subset of the sample: CD45RA-negative fraction. The CDR3 loop reads CASSRQVDTEAFF. DNA of the CDR3: TGTGCCAGCAGCCGACAGGTGGACACTGAAGCTTTCTTT.